These T cell receptor beta chains were read from a single sample in a study of identical twins. TCRdb used MiXCR to reprocess the 5' RACE reads, holding one entry per CDR3 protein. Among more than 1.5 million distinct CDR3 sequences, roughly 35% were seen once, and the ten largest hold about 0.3%. Sequenced sample: cord blood. These receptor sequences come from a newborn girl in good health. CDR3s include the opening cysteine and the closing phenylalanine or tryptophan. Fields, in order: V gene, clone size, J gene, D gene, CDR3 protein, CDR3 DNA. The D gene is left open where the match is weak. Expanded clones get a size class; other rows say once, few or many, or leave the size out.

V gene: TRBV15; clone size: once; J gene: TRBJ2-3; D gene: TRBD2; CDR3 protein: CATSKGLKTDTQYF; CDR3 DNA: TGTGCCACCAGCAAGGGACTAAAGACAGATACGCAGTATTTT
V gene: TRBV5-1; clone size: many; J gene: TRBJ2-5; D gene: -; CDR3 protein: CASSLRDVDQETQYF; CDR3 DNA: TGCGCCAGCAGCTTGCGGGATGTAGATCAAGAGACCCAGTACTTC
V gene: TRBV2; clone size: -; J gene: TRBJ1-2; D gene: TRBD1; CDR3 protein: CASSKSTGDYGYTF; CDR3 DNA: TGTGCCAGCAGTAAATCTACAGGGGACTATGGCTACACCTTC
V gene: TRBV5-1; clone size: many; J gene: TRBJ2-1; D gene: -; CDR3 protein: CASSLASARNEQFF; CDR3 DNA: TGCGCCAGCAGCTTGGCGAGCGCTCGCAATGAGCAGTTCTTC
V gene: TRBV21-1; clone size: -; J gene: TRBJ2-1; D gene: -; CDR3 protein: CASSKAGGPSYNEQFF; CDR3 DNA: TGTGCCAGCAGCAAAGCGGGAGGGCCATCCTACAATGAGCAGTTCTTC
V gene: TRBV6-1; clone size: -; J gene: TRBJ2-1; D gene: TRBD1; CDR3 protein: CASRLQGATGYNEQFF; CDR3 DNA: TGTGCCAGCAGGCTACAGGGGGCCACAGGGTACAATGAGCAGTTCTTC
V gene: TRBV10-3; clone size: few; J gene: TRBJ2-3; D gene: -; CDR3 protein: CAISGVAGGTDTQYF; CDR3 DNA: TGTGCCATCAGTGGGGTTGCAGGGGGCACAGATACGCAGTATTTT
V gene: TRBV14; clone size: many; J gene: TRBJ1-2; D gene: -; CDR3 protein: CASSQDLGAYGYTF; CDR3 DNA: TGTGCCAGCAGCCAAGATTTGGGGGCCTATGGCTACACCTTC
V gene: TRBV29-1; clone size: few; J gene: TRBJ1-2; D gene: TRBD1; CDR3 protein: CSGSETGGTYGYTF; CDR3 DNA: TGCAGCGGGTCTGAGACAGGGGGTACCTATGGCTACACCTTC
V gene: TRBV4-2; clone size: -; J gene: TRBJ2-3; D gene: TRBD2; CDR3 protein: CASSQDDFSGSGGITDTQYF; CDR3 DNA: TGTGCCAGCAGCCAAGATGATTTTTCGGGAAGCGGGGGGATCACAGATACGCAGTATTTT
V gene: TRBV7-8; clone size: -; J gene: TRBJ2-5; D gene: TRBD1; CDR3 protein: CASSLHDRGIGETQYF; CDR3 DNA: TGTGCCAGCAGCTTGCACGACAGGGGAATCGGAGAGACCCAGTACTTC
V gene: TRBV20-1; clone size: few; J gene: TRBJ2-1; D gene: -; CDR3 protein: CSASRTAYNEQFF; CDR3 DNA: TGCAGTGCTAGTCGGACTGCTTACAATGAGCAGTTCTTC
V gene: TRBV27; clone size: -; J gene: TRBJ2-1; D gene: TRBD2; CDR3 protein: CASSPRLAGAHEQFF; CDR3 DNA: TGTGCCAGCAGTCCTCGTCTAGCGGGAGCCCATGAGCAGTTCTTC
V gene: TRBV14; clone size: -; J gene: TRBJ2-5; D gene: -; CDR3 protein: CASSQVAQGKRTQYF; CDR3 DNA: TGTGCCAGCAGCCAAGTTGCACAGGGCAAGAGAACCCAGTACTTC
V gene: TRBV6-1; clone size: -; J gene: TRBJ2-7; D gene: TRBD2; CDR3 protein: CASSAGLARGGEQYF; CDR3 DNA: TGTGCCAGCAGTGCCGGACTAGCTCGAGGGGGCGAGCAGTACTTC
V gene: TRBV27; clone size: -; J gene: TRBJ2-5; D gene: TRBD2; CDR3 protein: CASSLGSGRGYNEQYF; CDR3 DNA: TGTGCCAGCAGTTTAGGGAGCGGGAGGGGGTACAATGAGCAGTACTTC
V gene: TRBV25-1; clone size: few; J gene: TRBJ2-1; D gene: TRBD2; CDR3 protein: CASSEWGDYSYNEQFF; CDR3 DNA: TGTGCCAGCAGTGAATGGGGGGACTACTCCTACAATGAGCAGTTCTTC
V gene: TRBV6-1; clone size: few; J gene: TRBJ2-2; D gene: TRBD1; CDR3 protein: CASSERTGGSTGELFF; CDR3 DNA: TGTGCCAGCAGTGAGAGAACAGGGGGATCTACCGGGGAGCTGTTTTTT